This T cell receptor (beta chain) came from a study of blood T cell repertoires in COVID-19. In the study overall: Samples came from the United States, Italy and Spain, spanning acute and convalescent COVID-19. From T cells, B-cell-depleted T cells, or PBMCs came the material, which was cDNA or gDNA.

J was trimmed by 9 bases and V by 5 bases; bases with no gene match: 9. The CDR3 is made up of 15 amino acids. CDR1 and CDR2 (germline): LGHDT, YNNKEL (reference sequence). This clone was picked up one time. Per the original data handling: Amplified reference gene primers provided the basis for estimating nucleated cell counts. Sequencing used immunoSEQ multiplex PCR; TCRdb keeps in-frame clones, though not all of them. V, J and clone size derive from that table, while D and trimming were established from the DNA sequence. The profile shows roughly 70,000 clones, 80% to 90% of them singletons. The origin of this receptor is a man between 45 and 60 years old with active COVID-19. Input material: peripheral blood. The J gene is TRBJ2-1, the V gene TRBV3-1 (or the pseudogene TRBV3-2); 11 nucleotides match TRBD2. The CDR3 bases are TGTGCCAGCAGCTTTAGCGGGGGGGCCTTGAGTGAGCAGTTCTTC. This encodes CASSFSGGALSEQFF.